This T cell receptor (beta chain) was identified in a study of OX40 agonist ivuxolimab in advanced cancers. Study summary: Partial response was recorded in three patients: one hepatocellular carcinoma and two cutaneous melanoma cases.

With V trimmed by 4 bases and J by 10 bases, 7 bases remained unmatched. Germline lookup yields CDR1 SGHDN and CDR2 FVKESK. This CDR3 spans 14 amino acids. Profiled with immunoSEQ multiplex PCR; TCRdb holds only in-frame clones, not every one. The sample includes about 32,000 clones, 80% to 90% seen only once; the top ten take approximately 21%. The sequence derives from an adult with an advanced solid tumor such as melanoma, head and neck, liver or kidney cancer. The sample here was CD4+ or CD8+ T cells sorted from blood, taken in a trial of the OX40 agonist ivuxolimab. V and J are TRBV14 and TRBJ2-1, with 10 bases lining up with TRBD2. The CDR3 coding sequence is TGTGCCAGCAGCCTCTGGATGACTAGCGGGGAGCAGTTCTTC. This sequence encodes CASSLWMTSGEQFF.